The next 18 T cell receptor beta chains were all read from a single sample in a study of cytomegalovirus exposure and HLA in healthy donors. The PCR made use of 60 Vbeta and 13 Jbeta primers. The method was immunoSEQ multiplex PCR; TCRdb's version includes in-frame clones alone and lacks a portion of them. This table has approximately 87,000 clones, about four fifths appearing once. Sequencing was done on a sample of PBMCs. The receptors derive from a woman aged 18-29 years in good health and CMV-seropositive.

The chain has TRBV18 and TRBJ2-7; D is possibly TRBD2 (5 bases). V was cut by 2 bases and J by 4 bases, with 9 bases left in between. This CDR3 region has 13 residues. The germline V gene encodes CDR1 KGHSH and CDR2 LQKENI. This chain's CDR3 is CASSPFEGYEQYF. CDR3 DNA sequence: TGTGCCAGCTCACCATTTGAGGGTTACGAGCAGTACTTC.

This clone was seen once. This CDR3 reads CASSFGGTGWFSGELFF. CDR3 in DNA: TGTGCCAGCAGCTTCGGGGGGACAGGGTGGTTCTCCGGGGAGCTGTTTTTT. The chain couples TRBV13 to TRBJ2-2; 9 bases match TRBD1. The CDR3 is made up of 17 amino acids. Germline V CDR1 and CDR2: PRHDT, FYEKMQ (reference sequence). With 3 bases clipped from V and 6 bases from J, the junction kept 11 bases outside the gene matches. The full variable domain, completed using reference TRBV13 and TRBJ2-2, is AAGVIQSPRHLIKEKRETATLKCYPIPRHDTVYWYQQGPGQDPQFLISFYEKMQSDKGSIPDRFSAQQFSDYHSELNMSSLELGDSALYFCASSFGGTGWFSGELFFGEGSRLTVL.

The rearrangement uses TRBV13 and TRBJ2-1, with 9 bases aligning to TRBD2. Germline V lookup: CDR1 PRHDT, CDR2 FYEKMQ (reference sequence). Losses at the gene ends were 4 bases for V and 8 bases for J; bases not matched to a gene: 6. CDR3 length: 14 amino acids. The CDR3, as DNA: TGTGCCAGCAGCTCGTTTAGCGGGAGCTATGAGCAGTTCTTC. It encodes CASSSFSGSYEQFF.

The rearrangement joins TRBV18 to TRBJ2-1, with 9 bases aligning to TRBD2. The CDR3 has 15 amino acids. V lost 4 bases, J lost 2 bases, and 3 bases stayed unmatched. CDR1 is KGHSH, CDR2 LQKENI, per germline. CDR3 sequence reads: CASSQRTSAYNEQFF. DNA of the CDR3: TGTGCCAGCTCACAACGGACTAGCGCCTACAATGAGCAGTTCTTC.

The table lists this clone with a few counts. J is TRBJ2-2 and V is TRBV30; D unclear. This CDR3 is built from 11 residues. The V end was cut by 0 bases, the J end by 8 bases, with 4 bases between. Germline values: CDR1 GTSNPN, CDR2 SVGIG (reference sequence). The CDR3: CAWSVYGELFF. CDR3 coding DNA: TGTGCCTGGAGTGTATATGGGGAGCTGTTTTTT.

The genes are TRBV5-1 and TRBJ1-5; TRBD1 might be the D (6 bases). Germline CDR1 SGHRS, CDR2 YFSETQ. The length of the CDR3 is 14 residues. V lost 4 bases and J 2 bases, leaving 10 bases between the germline ends. CDR3 in amino acids: CASSEGGGNQPQHF. CDR3 coding DNA: TGCGCCAGCAGCGAAGGGGGGGGCAATCAGCCCCAGCATTTT.

This rearrangement joins TRBV6-6 to TRBJ2-3; D is unclear. Germline assignment: CDR1 MNHNY and CDR2 SVGAGI (reference sequence). This CDR3 is 15 amino acids long. V lost 6 bases and J lost 2, with 15 bases in between. The CDR3 loop is CASSYTALYTDTQYF. CDR3 bases: TGTGCCAGCAGCTATACAGCACTTTACACAGATACGCAGTATTTT.

V is TRBV5-1 and J is TRBJ1-1; D might be TRBD1 (6 bases). Germline assignment: CDR1 SGHRS and CDR2 YFSETQ. V lost 4 bases and J 1 base, leaving 11 bases between the germline ends. CDR3 length: 14 residues. The CDR3 region is CASSPGQPNTEAFF. DNA of the CDR3: TGCGCCAGCAGCCCTGGACAGCCGAACACTGAAGCTTTCTTT. The entire variable domain, with the rest obtained from reference TRBV5-1 and TRBJ1-1, is as follows: KAGVTQTPRYLIKTRGQQVTLSCSPISGHRSVSWYQQTPGQGLQFLFEYFSETQRNKGNFPGRFSGRQFSNSRSEMNVSTLELGDSALYLCASSPGQPNTEAFFGQGTRLTVV.

This sequence joins TRBV2 and TRBJ2-3, with TRBD1 matching 8 bases. The CDR3 totals 15 residues. The junction had 12 bases not matched to a gene; V was cut back by 5 bases and J by 8 bases. Germline V gene data show CDR1 as SNHLY and CDR2 as FYNNEI. In nucleotides, the CDR3 is TGTGCCAGCAGTCCACCGGGACAGGCCGTGAGTACGCAGTATTTT. Residues: CASSPPGQAVSTQYF.

The chain combines TRBV7-2 with TRBJ2-2, with 7 bases identical to TRBD1. The J segment lost 5 bases and the V segment lost 5 bases, leaving 8 bases of the junction unmatched. Per germline, CDR1 SGHTA and CDR2 FQGNSA. The CDR3 extends over 15 amino acids. The CDR3, as DNA: TGTGCCAGCAGCCCCCGGACAGGACGGACCGGGGAGCTGTTTTTT. It specifies CASSPRTGRTGELFF.

The rearrangement links TRBV5-1 to TRBJ1-6, with D perhaps TRBD1 (6 bases). In germline, CDR1 is SGHRS, CDR2 YFSETQ. Between the trimmed V and J ends, which lost 4 bases and 0 bases, there was a span of 14 bases. This CDR3 contains 17 residues. The CDR3 DNA follows: TGCGCCAGCAGCCGACAGGAGGCGGCCTCCTATAATTCACCCCTCCACTTT. Protein: CASSRQEAASYNSPLHF. Combining the CDR3 with reference TRBV5-1 and TRBJ1-6 gives the whole variable domain KAGVTQTPRYLIKTRGQQVTLSCSPISGHRSVSWYQQTPGQGLQFLFEYFSETQRNKGNFPGRFSGRQFSNSRSEMNVSTLELGDSALYLCASSRQEAASYNSPLHFGNGTRLTVT.

The chain employs TRBV30 and TRBJ1-2; perhaps TRBD1 as D (6 bases). Germline V gene sequence: CDR1 GTSNPN, CDR2 SVGIG (reference sequence). The CDR3 extends over 12 amino acids. Trimming pared 3 bases from V and 4 bases from J, leaving 9 bases between. DNA of the CDR3: TGTGCCTGGAGACAGGGTATCTATGGCTACACCTTC. This translates into CAWRQGIYGYTF. The whole variable domain, filled in from reference TRBV30 and TRBJ1-2, reads SQTIHQWPATLVQPVGSPLSLECTVEGTSNPNLYWYRQAAGRGLQLLFYSVGIGQISSEVPQNLSASRPQDRQFILSSKKLLLSDSGFYLCAWRQGIYGYTFGSGTRLTVV.

This clone was seen just once. The chain joins TRBV28 to TRBJ1-2; D call uncertain. This CDR3 spans 18 amino acids. V gave up 4 bases and J gave up 2 bases, with 23 bases separating them. Germline values: CDR1 MDHEN, CDR2 SYDVKM. In DNA, the CDR3 is TGTGCCAGCAGTTGGGGATTCACCGGGATCCCCTCAAACTATGGCTACACCTTC. Translated, it gives CASSWGFTGIPSNYGYTF.

This chain uses TRBV28 with TRBJ2-3, with D tentatively TRBD2 (6 bases). The CDR3 spans 15 residues. With 3 bases removed from V and 1 base from J, the gap between germline ends came to 11 bases. CDR1 and CDR2 from the germline V gene are MDHEN and SYDVKM. CDR3: CASSFSGGGTDTQYF. In DNA form, the CDR3 reads TGTGCCAGCAGTTTTAGCGGCGGTGGCACAGATACGCAGTATTTT.

The V call is TRBV20-1, the J call TRBJ1-1; D is uncertain. The V gene lost 0 bases and the J gene lost 8 bases, with 7 bases spanning the gap. CDR1 and CDR2 (germline): DFQATT, SNEGSKA (reference sequence). This CDR3 contains 11 residues. The chain's CDR3 is CSARDWAEAFF. In DNA, the CDR3 is TGCAGTGCTAGAGATTGGGCGGAAGCTTTCTTT.

This clone was observed a handful of times. The V gene is TRBV19, the J gene TRBJ1-1; 7 nucleotides line up with TRBD1. From germline, CDR1 is LNHDA and CDR2 SQIVND (reference sequence). The V and J ends lost 5 bases and 4 bases, in that order; junction bases with no gene match: 10. The CDR3 has 15 amino acids. CDR3 residues: CASSPRSTGFTEAFF. The CDR3 nucleotides read TGTGCCAGTAGTCCCCGATCGACAGGGTTCACTGAAGCTTTCTTT.

The DNA of the CDR3 is TGTGCCAGCAGTTTATCGGGAGTTGGGGAGACCCAGTACTTC. This sequence encodes CASSLSGVGETQYF. V gene TRBV27 combines with J gene TRBJ2-5; D possibly corresponds to TRBD2 (5 bases). The V gene's germline CDR1 is MNHEY and CDR2 SMNVEV (reference sequence). V dropped 0 bases and J dropped 5 bases, with 10 bases sitting between them. There are 14 residues in the CDR3.

The chain employs TRBV27 and TRBJ2-7, with D perhaps TRBD2 (7 bases). The CDR3 consists of 15 residues. Trimming left V 4 bases short and J 0 bases short, with 13 bases between. CDR1 MNHEY and CDR2 SMNVEV come from the germline V gene (reference sequence). CDR3 region: CASSWGGRSSYEQYF. Written as DNA, the CDR3 is TGTGCCAGCAGTTGGGGGGGCCGGTCCTCCTACGAGCAGTACTTC.